The 16 T cell receptor beta chains given below trace back to one sample, sequenced in a study of T-cell reconstitution after alpha-beta-depleted transplantation in children. As it was prepared, the TCRbeta library received unique molecular identifiers. TCRdb re-called the PCR reads through MiXCR, storing one row per CDR3 protein. The repertoire consists of about a million distinct CDR3 sequences, with less than 30% occurring once and the leading ten covering approximately 30%. The sequencing used PBMCs, mostly from graft donor cells, collected 360 days after TCRalphabeta/CD19-depleted stem cell transplant. Receptors originate from a boy in the first two years of life who had a stem cell transplant for SCID, so the T cells may come from the graft donor.

J is TRBJ2-7 and V is TRBV5-1; TRBD2 is a possible D gene (5 bases). This CDR3 is built from 15 residues. V was trimmed by 1 base and J by 2 bases, leaving 13 bases between them. Germline V gene data show CDR1 as SGHRS and CDR2 as YFSETQ. CDR3 sequence reads: CASSLFWGETYEQYF. The CDR3 nucleotides read TGCGCCAGCAGCTTGTTTTGGGGAGAGACCTACGAGCAGTACTTC. Full variable domain (missing parts from reference TRBV5-1 and TRBJ2-7): KAGVTQTPRYLIKTRGQQVTLSCSPISGHRSVSWYQQTPGQGLQFLFEYFSETQRNKGNFPGRFSGRQFSNSRSEMNVSTLELGDSALYLCASSLFWGETYEQYFGPGTRLTVT.

The rearrangement joins TRBV6-1 to TRBJ1-3; the match to TRBD1 covers 8 bases. CDR1 is MNHNS, CDR2 SASEGT, per germline. This CDR3 contains 16 residues. V gave up 6 bases and J gave up 4 bases; unmatched junction bases: 11. CDR3 in DNA: TGTGCCAGCAGCCGTCGCGGACAGGGCTTCGGAAACACCATATATTTT. Its protein is CASSRRGQGFGNTIYF.

This rearrangement joins TRBV20-1 to TRBJ2-2, with TRBD2 as a possible D gene (6 bases). CDR3 length equals 12 residues. The germline V gene encodes CDR1 DFQATT and CDR2 SNEGSKA (reference sequence). Trimming removed 6 bases from V and 8 bases from J, with 13 bases in between. DNA of the CDR3: TGCAGTGCAGCCGGGGGAGCGGGGGAGCTGTTTTTT. Translating gives CSAAGGAGELFF.

The DNA of the CDR3 is TGCAGTGCTGGATGGACAGGAAAAGAGACCCAGTACTTC. Amino acid sequence: CSAGWTGKETQYF. The V gene is TRBV20-1, the J gene TRBJ2-5, with 7 positions matching TRBD1. Germline V gene lookup returns CDR1 DFQATT and CDR2 SNEGSKA (reference sequence). Trimming at V came to 5 bases and at J to 3 bases, leaving 6 bases not matched to a gene. The CDR3 is made up of 13 amino acids.

The V and J genes are TRBV12-3 or TRBV12-4 and TRBJ2-1; 7 positions agree with TRBD2. V shed 3 bases and J 15 bases; nucleotides not matched to a gene: 11. The CDR3 loop spans 13 amino acids. In nucleotides, the CDR3 is TGTGCCAGCAGTTTCGGCGGGAGAACTGCCCCGTTCTTC. Protein sequence: CASSFGGRTAPFF.

V is TRBV20-1 and J is TRBJ2-7, with 10 nucleotides matching TRBD1. The V segment lost 0 bases and the J segment 2 bases; nucleotides outside the gene matches: 1. This CDR3 is built from 14 residues. Germline V gives CDR1 DFQATT, CDR2 SNEGSKA (reference sequence). The CDR3, as DNA: TGCAGTGCTAGAGACGGACAGGGGGCCTACGAGCAGTACTTC. This encodes CSARDGQGAYEQYF.

This chain connects TRBV28 to TRBJ2-2; D might be TRBD1 (6 bases). The germline V gene encodes CDR1 MDHEN and CDR2 SYDVKM. Trimming stripped 4 bases from V and 3 bases from J, with 12 bases between. The CDR3 sequence is 15 residues long. The chain's CDR3 is CASSSPGVDTGELFF. Written as DNA, the CDR3 is TGTGCCAGCAGTTCTCCAGGGGTCGACACCGGGGAGCTGTTTTTT.

This clonotype was seen only a few times. The V call is TRBV12-5, the J call TRBJ2-1; a weak D match, TRBD2 (5 bases). The CDR3 runs 12 residues. CDR1 LGHNT and CDR2 FRNRAP come from the germline V gene. Trimming stripped 5 bases from V and 7 bases from J, with 9 bases between. Here the CDR3 reads CASGLRENEQFF. CDR3 nucleotide sequence: TGTGCTAGTGGTCTGAGGGAGAATGAGCAGTTCTTC.

This chain uses TRBV27 with TRBJ2-3; 8 bases map to TRBD2. V lost 1 base, J lost 2 bases, and 14 bases stayed unmatched. From germline, CDR1 is MNHEY and CDR2 SMNVEV (reference sequence). This CDR3 is 19 amino acids long. The CDR3 bases are TGTGCCAGCAGTTTATTGCCCGGTGGGAGCGGGGGATACACAGATACGCAGTATTTT. Protein: CASSLLPGGSGGYTDTQYF.

This clonotype turned up a few times. The gene calls are TRBV7-2 and TRBJ2-7; D tentatively fits TRBD1 or TRBD2 (5 bases each). Germline V gives CDR1 SGHTA, CDR2 FQGNSA. The CDR3 has 14 amino acids. Trimming stripped 5 bases from V and 2 bases from J, with 13 bases between. CDR3 in DNA: TGTGCCAGCAGCCGAGTCCAGGGACCCTACGAGCAGTACTTC. It encodes CASSRVQGPYEQYF.

This chain links TRBV7-9 with TRBJ2-2, with D unclear. The CDR3 is 17 amino acids. V dropped 1 base and J dropped 0 bases, with 12 bases sitting between them. Germline V gene sequence: CDR1 SEHNR, CDR2 FQNEAQ (reference sequence). The DNA for the CDR3 is TGTGCCAGCAGCTTAGAGGGTCTCAGGTCGAACACCGGGGAGCTGTTTTTT. Its translation is CASSLEGLRSNTGELFF.

This clonotype has a handful of counts. The CDR3 bases are TGTGCCAGCAGCTTAGAACTAGCGGGGGGTATTGTTTATGAGCAGTTCTTC. Translation: CASSLELAGGIVYEQFF. J is TRBJ2-1 and V is TRBV7-9; TRBD2 agrees at 12 bases. Germline V lookup: CDR1 SEHNR, CDR2 FQNEAQ (reference sequence). The CDR3 covers 17 residues. V lost 1 base to trimming and J lost 8 bases; unmatched junction nucleotides: 9.

V and J are TRBV2 and TRBJ2-7; 8 positions agree with TRBD1. Germline CDR1 is SNHLY and CDR2 is FYNNEI. V was clipped by 6 bases and J by 12 bases; unmatched bases: 7. The CDR3 consists of 11 residues. CDR3 bases: TGTGCCAGCAGGGCCGGACAGGGACGGTACTTC. Translation: CASRAGQGRYF.

The V and J genes are TRBV19 and TRBJ2-7; D might be TRBD2 (6 bases). Germline CDR1 is LNHDA and CDR2 is SQIVND (reference sequence). Trimming removed 3 bases from V and 6 bases from J, with 9 bases in between. This CDR3 is built from 12 residues. The CDR3 coding sequence is TGTGCCAGTAGTATCGGGGACTCCGAGCAGTACTTC. Protein sequence: CASSIGDSEQYF.

This clonotype has a handful of counts. The rearrangement links TRBV4-3 to TRBJ2-5; the D gene is possibly TRBD2 (6 bases). Looked up from germline, CDR1 is LGHNA and CDR2 is YSLEER. The CDR3 is 18 amino acids. V lost 0 bases to trimming and J lost 5 bases, with 22 bases between them. The CDR3 DNA reads TGCGCCAGCAGCCAAGATCTGTCTGCTAGCGTCGTAGAGGAGACCCAGTACTTC. Translation: CASSQDLSASVVEETQYF.

V usage is TRBV11-2 and J usage is TRBJ2-7; tentative D call: TRBD1 (6 bases). This CDR3 has 15 residues. Trimming took 1 base from V and 2 from J, leaving 12 bases between them. In germline, CDR1 is SGHAT, CDR2 FQNNGV. Written as DNA, the CDR3 is TGTGCCAGCAGCTTAGCCAGGGGCGACACCTACGAGCAGTACTTC. It is translated as CASSLARGDTYEQYF.